What follows is one TCR beta chain and its context. The data were obtained in a study of blood T cell repertoires in COVID-19. The wider study: COVID-19 samples collected from the United States, Italy and Spain covered acute and convalescent phases. T cells, B-cell-depleted T cells, or PBMCs supplied cDNA or gDNA.

Per the germline V gene, CDR1 is LNHDA and CDR2 is SQIVND (reference sequence). Trimming took 3 bases from V and 3 from J, leaving 14 bases between them. This CDR3 contains 15 residues. Per the authors' pipeline: For nucleated cells, counts were estimated from reference gene primer amplification. Data came from immunoSEQ multiplex PCR; TCRdb stores just in-frame clones and leaves some out. V and J calls and clone size are given by that table; D and trimming were obtained from the DNA. This repertoire shows around 210,000 clones, 80% found once; its top ten account for 5.5%. The sample was peripheral blood. The receptor comes from a woman aged 70-85 years with acute or convalescent COVID-19. The chain recombines TRBV19 with TRBJ2-5; weak D call: TRBD2 (5 bases). CDR3 bases: TGTGCCAGTAGTATGGGAGCAGTGGGGAAAGAGACCCAGTACTTC. This encodes CASSMGAVGKETQYF.